These 15 T cell receptor beta chains came from one sample sequenced in a study of human T cells and chemical hapten exposure (dated by TCRdb to the early 2020s). Per the publication, the time point label means: pre-sensitization, week 0. The treatment or condition label of this sample denotes: therapeutic diphenylcyclopropenone sensitization with weekly scalp DPC. The method was RACE. TCRdb shows the sequencer as NextSeq 500. Clones were called with MiXCR by TCRdb after fastp trimmed the public reads at Q25, and only in-frame beta chains were retained. Each record represents a unique CDR3 protein, reported with the most common genes and DNA among its rows. In all, the sample holds roughly 380,000 distinct CDR3 sequences, and around 5.5% of those were seen once. The top ten clonotypes cover approximately 2.4% of the sample. Sequenced here: whole blood, sampled in connection with sensitization to the hapten diphenylcyclopropenone (DPC). Every receptor here comes from a woman between 50 and 59 years old with alopecia areata. Some clones in this sample may be carry-over from other donors' samples.

This clonotype was recorded at least ten times. V usage is TRBV4-1 and J usage is TRBJ1-1; possible D gene TRBD1, 5 bases. The CDR3 is made up of 14 amino acids. Per germline, CDR1 MGHRA and CDR2 YSYEKL. V was cut by 4 bases and J by 3 bases, with 12 bases left in between. The CDR3 loop reads CASSPTPGDTEAFF. Here the CDR3 DNA reads TGCGCCAGCAGCCCGACTCCGGGGGACACTGAAGCTTTCTTT.

This clonotype was counted only a few times. The V call is TRBV3-1, the J call TRBJ1-2; D not resolved. V gave up 2 bases and J gave up 4 bases, with 8 bases separating them. The CDR3 has 13 amino acids. Germline V gene lookup returns CDR1 LGHDT and CDR2 YNNKEL (reference sequence). The CDR3 DNA follows: TGTGCCAGCAGCCAAAGCCCCGTCTATGGCTACACCTTC. Translating gives CASSQSPVYGYTF.

This clonotype came up many times. The chain joins TRBV5-6 to TRBJ2-3, with D perhaps matching TRBD2 (6 bases). The germline V gene encodes CDR1 SGHDT and CDR2 YYEEEE. With 2 bases removed from V and 2 bases from J, the gap between germline ends came to 18 bases. This CDR3 has 17 residues. CDR3 region: CASSFRLGSGFTDTQYF. CDR3 nucleotide sequence: TGTGCCAGCAGCTTTCGACTAGGTTCAGGGTTCACAGATACGCAGTATTTT. Based on the CDR3 plus reference TRBV5-6 and TRBJ2-3, the full variable domain is DAGVTQSPTHLIKTRGQQVTLRCSPKSGHDTVSWYQQALGQGPQFIFQYYEEEERQRGNFPDRFSGHQFPNYSSELNVNALLLGDSALYLCASSFRLGSGFTDTQYFGPGTRLTVL.

The chain uses TRBV29-1 and TRBJ1-1; D unresolved. The CDR3 extends over 15 amino acids. Deletions cut 3 bases from V and 0 bases from J, with 14 bases between. Germline-derived CDR1 and CDR2 are SQVTM and ANQGSEA. As DNA, the CDR3 is TGCAGCGTTGATAACGCCCGCACGTTGAACACTGAAGCTTTCTTT. Encoded protein: CSVDNARTLNTEAFF.

The sample holds a few counts of this clonotype. This chain connects TRBV12-3 or TRBV12-4 to TRBJ2-1; 7 bases match TRBD1. V shed 5 bases, J shed 3 bases, and the junction held 4 bases outside the gene matches. This CDR3 spans 14 amino acids. CDR3 loop: CASSMGQSYNEQFF. CDR3 nucleotides: TGTGCCAGCAGTATGGGACAGAGCTACAATGAGCAGTTCTTC.

This clonotype was found a few times. J is TRBJ1-4 and V is TRBV5-5; 11 nucleotides agree with TRBD1. CDR1 SGHKS and CDR2 YYEKEE come from the germline V gene (reference sequence). CDR3 length equals 15 residues. V was clipped by 3 bases and J by 7 bases; unmatched bases: 5. DNA of the CDR3: TGTGCCAGCAGCTGGACAGGGGGCTCGGTTGAAAAACTGTTTTTT. Its protein is CASSWTGGSVEKLFF.

This clonotype was seen repeatedly, ten times or more. This sequence joins TRBV6-5 and TRBJ2-1, with 9 bases that match TRBD1. V shed 2 bases and J 3 bases; nucleotides not matched to a gene: 2. CDR1 is MNHEY, CDR2 SVGAGI, per germline. The CDR3 is made up of 15 amino acids. CDR3 nucleotides: TGTGCCAGCAGTTACGGGACAGGGTACTACAATGAGCAGTTCTTC. The encoded protein is CASSYGTGYYNEQFF.

This clonotype was found many times. The chain couples TRBV6-2 or TRBV6-3 to TRBJ2-6, with 11 bases lining up with TRBD2. The trim removed 4 bases at V and 0 bases at J, leaving 2 bases unmatched. The V gene's germline CDR1 is MNHEY and CDR2 SVGEGT. CDR3 length equals 17 residues. This CDR3 is CASSFGTSGSGANVLTF. In DNA form, the CDR3 reads TGTGCCAGCAGTTTTGGGACTAGCGGCTCTGGGGCCAACGTCCTGACTTTC.

The chain joins TRBV10-3 to TRBJ2-7; 10 bases match TRBD2. Germline CDR1 ENHRY, CDR2 SYGVKD. CDR3 length: 16 amino acids. V trimming: 7 bases; J trimming: 2 bases; junction bases outside the gene matches: 11. The CDR3 DNA reads as TGTGCCATCATGAAATCGAGCGGGAGGGGCACCTACGAGCAGTACTTC. Amino acid sequence: CAIMKSSGRGTYEQYF.

This clonotype has at least ten counts. This rearrangement joins TRBV3-1 to TRBJ1-3; 9 bases map to TRBD1. V dropped 4 bases and J dropped 5; count of bases not matched to a gene: 3. This CDR3 is 14 amino acids long. Germline values: CDR1 LGHDT, CDR2 YNNKEL (reference sequence). CDR3 DNA sequence: TGTGCCAGCAGCCCGGGACAGGGAAGAAACACCATATATTTT. It yields the protein CASSPGQGRNTIYF.

At least ten counts were recorded for this clonotype. J is TRBJ2-1 and V is TRBV15; possibly TRBD1 or TRBD2 for D (6 bases each). The CDR3 length is 15 residues. V was shortened by 5 bases and J by 1 base, with 12 bases between the two germline ends. Looked up from germline, CDR1 is LNHNV and CDR2 is YYDKDF (reference sequence). The CDR3 loop reads CATSPRGPSYNEQFF. Here the CDR3 DNA reads TGTGCCACCAGCCCTCGGGGGCCGTCCTACAATGAGCAGTTCTTC.

This clonotype has a count of ten or more. The gene calls are TRBV7-9 and TRBJ1-5; D call uncertain. The CDR3 spans 17 residues. V lost 2 bases, J lost 0 bases, and 14 bases lay in between. Germline loops: CDR1 SEHNR, CDR2 FQNEAQ (reference sequence). CDR3 DNA: TGTGCCAGCAGCTTATCATCCCGGAACTATAGCAATCAGCCCCAGCATTTT. This codes for CASSLSSRNYSNQPQHF.

This clonotype was seen repeatedly, ten times or more. This sequence joins TRBV4-1 and TRBJ1-3; D not certain. The CDR3 runs to 14 residues. Trimming shortened V by 4 bases and J by 7 bases, and 14 bases separated the two germline ends. CDR1 and CDR2 from the germline V gene are MGHRA and YSYEKL. For the CDR3, the DNA is TGCGCCAGCAGCCTAAGATCCGCCGGGAACACCATATATTTT. Translating it yields CASSLRSAGNTIYF.

This clonotype was counted a few times. V and J are TRBV20-1 and TRBJ2-7, with TRBD2 as a possible D gene (5 bases). The V gene's germline CDR1 is DFQATT and CDR2 SNEGSKA (reference sequence). The ends were cut back, 4 bases at V and 5 bases at J, with 12 bases in the middle. The CDR3 runs to 12 residues. The CDR3 DNA reads as TGCAGTGCTACGAACAAGGAGGACGAGCAGTACTTC. It codes for CSATNKEDEQYF.

Many counts were recorded for this clonotype. The chain joins TRBV4-2 to TRBJ1-4; D call uncertain. CDR1 is LGHNA, CDR2 YNFKEQ, per germline. The CDR3 runs to 12 residues. The V and J ends lost 2 bases and 4 bases respectively, with 2 bases between them. CDR3 loop: CASSQLNEKLFF. CDR3 in DNA: TGTGCCAGCAGCCAACTTAATGAAAAACTGTTTTTT.